These T cell receptor beta chains were read from a single sample in a study of blood T cell repertoires in COVID-19. Method: immunoSEQ multiplex PCR; TCRdb's copy keeps in-frame clones and lacks some. The table has about 210,000 clones, about four fifths seen once; the top ten hold around 9%. The sample was PBMCs or T cells enriched from blood (not recorded which). Receptors were obtained from a woman aged 45-65 years with acute COVID-19. The CDR3 runs from the conserved cysteine through the conserved F or W. The order of the fields is D gene, V gene, J gene, CDR3 length, CDR3 DNA, CDR3 protein. The D gene is left open where the match is weak.

TRBD1	TRBV7-9	TRBJ1-1	16	TGTGCCAGCAGCCGCCGCAAGACAGGGATTGACACTGAAGCTTTCTTT	CASSRRKTGIDTEAFF
NA	TRBV19	TRBJ2-1	16	TGTGCCAGTAGTTCCCCCGGTCTAGCGAGTAACAATGAGCAGTTCTTC	CASSSPGLASNNEQFF
NA	TRBV5-6	TRBJ2-7	13	TGTGCCAGCAGCCTACAACCAGGGGACGAGCAGTACTTC	CASSLQPGDEQYF
NA	TRBV25-1	TRBJ2-1	13	TGTGCCAGTCTAGGAGACTATTTCAATGAGCAGTTCTTC	CASLGDYFNEQFF
TRBD2	TRBV2	TRBJ2-3	16	TGTGCCAGCAGGGGACTAGCGGGAGTTGCTGGAGATACGCAGTATTTT	CASRGLAGVAGDTQYF
NA	TRBV21-1	TRBJ1-4	16	TGTGCCAGCAGCGAAAGGGGAAGGCCGGATAATGAAAAACTGTTTTTT	CASSERGRPDNEKLFF
NA	TRBV7-3	TRBJ1-1	14	TGTGCCAGCAGCTTAACGATGGGGGGCACTGAAGCTTTCTTT	CASSLTMGGTEAFF
TRBD2	TRBV18	TRBJ2-3	15	TGTGCCAGCTCCCCCTGGGGGGGGTTGTCAGATACGCAGTATTTT	CASSPWGGLSDTQYF
NA	TRBV10-3	TRBJ1-1	12	TGTGCCATCAGTGAGCAGTATACTGAAGCTTTCTTT	CAISEQYTEAFF
NA	TRBV6-6	TRBJ2-5	15	TGTGCCAGCAGCCAGACAAGCCCGTTTCAAGAGACCCAGTACTTC	CASSQTSPFQETQYF
NA	TRBV5-6	TRBJ1-4	18	TGTGCCAGCAGCTCGTACAGGGTCCCCTATGCAACTAATGAAAAACTGTTTTTT	CASSSYRVPYATNEKLFF
TRBD2	TRBV3-1/TRBV3-2	TRBJ2-3	16	TGTGCCAGCAGCCAATCACTAGCGGGGGGGGCAGATACGCAGTATTTT	CASSQSLAGGADTQYF
NA	TRBV6-5	TRBJ2-2	13	TGTGCCAGCAGCCCAGCAGGCACCGGGGAGCTGTTTTTT	CASSPAGTGELFF
NA	TRBV23-1	TRBJ2-3	13	TGCGCCAGCAGTCTCCGGGTAACAGATACGCAGTATTTT	CASSLRVTDTQYF
TRBD1	TRBV3-1/TRBV3-2	TRBJ1-6	15	TGTGCCAGCACCCAAGTAGGACAGGGAGATTCACCCCTCCACTTT	CASTQVGQGDSPLHF